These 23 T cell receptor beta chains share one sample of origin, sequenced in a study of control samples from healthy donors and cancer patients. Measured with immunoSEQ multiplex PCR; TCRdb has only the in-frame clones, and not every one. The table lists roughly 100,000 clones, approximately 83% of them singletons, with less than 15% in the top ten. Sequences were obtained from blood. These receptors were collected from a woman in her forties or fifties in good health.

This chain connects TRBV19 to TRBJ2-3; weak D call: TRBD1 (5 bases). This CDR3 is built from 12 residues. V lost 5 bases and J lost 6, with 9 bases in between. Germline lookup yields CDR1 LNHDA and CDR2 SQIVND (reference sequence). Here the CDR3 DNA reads TGTGCCAGTAGTTTATCAGGGGATACGCAGTATTTT. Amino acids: CASSLSGDTQYF.

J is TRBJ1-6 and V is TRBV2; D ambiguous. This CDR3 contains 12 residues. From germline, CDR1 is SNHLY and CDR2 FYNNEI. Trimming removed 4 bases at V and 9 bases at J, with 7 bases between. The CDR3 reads CASSAGRSPLHF. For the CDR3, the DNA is TGTGCCAGCAGTGCCGGGCGTTCACCCCTCCACTTT.

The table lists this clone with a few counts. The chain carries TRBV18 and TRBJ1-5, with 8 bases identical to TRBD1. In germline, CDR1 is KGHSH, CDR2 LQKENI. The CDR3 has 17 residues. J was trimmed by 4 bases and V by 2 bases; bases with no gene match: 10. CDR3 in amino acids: CASSPSSLDRENQPQHF. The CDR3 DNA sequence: TGTGCCAGCTCACCAAGTAGTTTGGACAGGGAGAATCAGCCCCAGCATTTT.

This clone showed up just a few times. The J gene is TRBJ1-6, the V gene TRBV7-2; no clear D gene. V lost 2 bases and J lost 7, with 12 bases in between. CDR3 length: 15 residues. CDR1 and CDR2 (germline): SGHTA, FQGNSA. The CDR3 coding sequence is TGTGCCAGCAGCTTATCGCTTCCGGGGAATTCACCCCTCCACTTT. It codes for CASSLSLPGNSPLHF.

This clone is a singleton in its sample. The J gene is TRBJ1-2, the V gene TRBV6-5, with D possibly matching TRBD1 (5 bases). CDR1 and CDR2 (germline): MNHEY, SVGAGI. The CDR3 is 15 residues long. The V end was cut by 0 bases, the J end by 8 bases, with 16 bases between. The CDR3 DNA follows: TGTGCCAGCAGTTACTCGCCGCAGGGAGAGTCGGGCTACACCTTC. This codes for CASSYSPQGESGYTF.

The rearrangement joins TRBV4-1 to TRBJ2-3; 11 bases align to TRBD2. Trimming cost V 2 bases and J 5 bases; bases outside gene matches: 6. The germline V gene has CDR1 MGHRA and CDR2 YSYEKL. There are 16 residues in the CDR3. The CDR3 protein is CASSQTLAGVKDTQYF. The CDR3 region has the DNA TGCGCCAGCAGCCAAACACTAGCGGGAGTAAAAGATACGCAGTATTTT.

The CDR3 loop reads CASSPSGGYRTEAFF. The DNA of the CDR3 is TGTGCCAGCAGCCCATCCGGCGGGTATAGGACTGAAGCTTTCTTT. The chain is built from TRBV27 and TRBJ1-1; D remains ambiguous. The CDR3 contains 15 residues. Germline values: CDR1 MNHEY, CDR2 SMNVEV (reference sequence). Trimming removed 6 bases from V and 5 bases from J, with 19 bases in between.

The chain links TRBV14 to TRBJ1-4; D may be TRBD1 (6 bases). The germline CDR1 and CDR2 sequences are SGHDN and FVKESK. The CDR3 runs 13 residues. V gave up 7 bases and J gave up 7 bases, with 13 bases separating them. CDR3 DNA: TGTGCCAGCAATGACAGGAGGAGTGAAAAACTGTTTTTT. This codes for CASNDRRSEKLFF.

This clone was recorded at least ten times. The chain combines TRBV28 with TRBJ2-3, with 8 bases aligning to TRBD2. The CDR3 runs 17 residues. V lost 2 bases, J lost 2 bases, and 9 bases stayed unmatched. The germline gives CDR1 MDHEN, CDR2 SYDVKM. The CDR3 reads CASSLNPLAGHTDTQYF. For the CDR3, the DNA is TGTGCCAGCAGTTTAAACCCTTTAGCGGGGCACACAGATACGCAGTATTTT.

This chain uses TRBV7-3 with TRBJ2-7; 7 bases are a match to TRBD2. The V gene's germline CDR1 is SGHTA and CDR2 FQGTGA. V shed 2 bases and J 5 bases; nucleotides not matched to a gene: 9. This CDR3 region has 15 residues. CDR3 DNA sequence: TGTGCCAGCAGCTTAGGGAGGGGCCGGTTCAACGAGCAGTACTTC. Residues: CASSLGRGRFNEQYF.

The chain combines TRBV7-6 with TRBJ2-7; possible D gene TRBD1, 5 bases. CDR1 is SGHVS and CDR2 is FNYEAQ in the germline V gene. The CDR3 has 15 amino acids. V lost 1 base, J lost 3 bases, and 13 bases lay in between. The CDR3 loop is CASSLGTGLVYEQYF. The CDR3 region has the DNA TGTGCCAGCAGCTTAGGAACAGGATTGGTCTACGAGCAGTACTTC. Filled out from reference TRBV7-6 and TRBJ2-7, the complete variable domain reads GAGVSQSPRYKVTKRGQDVALRCDPISGHVSLYWYRQALGQGPEFLTYFNYEAQQDKSGLPNDRFSAERPEGSISTLTIQRTEQRDSAMYRCASSLGTGLVYEQYFGPGTRLTVT.

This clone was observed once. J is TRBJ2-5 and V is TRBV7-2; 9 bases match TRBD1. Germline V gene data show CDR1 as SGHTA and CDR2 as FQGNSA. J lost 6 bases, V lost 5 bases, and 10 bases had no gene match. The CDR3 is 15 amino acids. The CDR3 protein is CASSITGTGQQTQYF. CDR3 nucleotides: TGTGCCAGCAGCATAACCGGGACAGGGCAACAGACCCAGTACTTC.

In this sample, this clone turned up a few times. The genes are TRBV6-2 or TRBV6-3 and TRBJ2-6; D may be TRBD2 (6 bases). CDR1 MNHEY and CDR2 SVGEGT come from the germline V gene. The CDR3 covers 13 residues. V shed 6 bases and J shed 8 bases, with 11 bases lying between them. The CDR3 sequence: CASSPRGTNVLTF. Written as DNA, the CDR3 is TGTGCCAGCAGCCCCCGGGGGACCAACGTCCTGACTTTC.

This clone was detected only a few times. CDR3 amino acids: CASSLAQGDFTGELFF. The CDR3 region has the DNA TGTGCCAGCAGCTTAGCGCAGGGGGACTTCACCGGGGAGCTGTTTTTT. The gene calls are TRBV7-9 and TRBJ2-2, with D possibly TRBD1 on 7 matching bases. The CDR3 is 16 amino acids. The V end lost 0 bases, the J end lost 4 bases, and 12 bases lay between the germline ends. Germline lookup yields CDR1 SEHNR and CDR2 FQNEAQ (reference sequence).

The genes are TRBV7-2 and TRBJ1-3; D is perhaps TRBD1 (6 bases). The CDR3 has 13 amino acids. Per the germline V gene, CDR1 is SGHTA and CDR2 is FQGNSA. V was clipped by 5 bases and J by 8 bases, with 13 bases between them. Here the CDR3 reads CASSPRGQDTIYF. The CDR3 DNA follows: TGTGCCAGCAGCCCCCGGGGACAAGACACCATATATTTT.

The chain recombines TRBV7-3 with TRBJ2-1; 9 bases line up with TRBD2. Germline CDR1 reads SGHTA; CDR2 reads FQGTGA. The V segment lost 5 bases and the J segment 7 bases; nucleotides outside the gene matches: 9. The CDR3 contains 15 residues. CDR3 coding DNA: TGTGCCAGCAGCGATACTCTAGCGGGACGGAATGAGCAGTTCTTC. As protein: CASSDTLAGRNEQFF.

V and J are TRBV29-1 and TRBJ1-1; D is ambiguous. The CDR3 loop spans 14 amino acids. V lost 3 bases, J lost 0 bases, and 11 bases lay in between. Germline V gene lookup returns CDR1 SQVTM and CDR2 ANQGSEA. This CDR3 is CSVDIRAMNTEAFF. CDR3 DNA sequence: TGCAGCGTTGATATAAGAGCTATGAACACTGAAGCTTTCTTT.

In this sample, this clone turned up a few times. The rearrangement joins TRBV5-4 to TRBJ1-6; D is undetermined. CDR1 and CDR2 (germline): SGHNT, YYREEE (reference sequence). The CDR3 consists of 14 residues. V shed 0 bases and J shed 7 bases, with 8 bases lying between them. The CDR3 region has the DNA TGTGCCAGCAGCTTGGACCGCTACAATTCACCCCTCCACTTT. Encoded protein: CASSLDRYNSPLHF.

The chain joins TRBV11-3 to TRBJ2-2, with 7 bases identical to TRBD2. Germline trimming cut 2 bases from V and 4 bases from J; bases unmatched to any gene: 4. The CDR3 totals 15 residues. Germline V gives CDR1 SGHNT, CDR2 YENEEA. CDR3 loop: CASSLYSSGTGELFF. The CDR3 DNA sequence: TGTGCCAGCAGCTTATATTCTAGCGGCACCGGGGAGCTGTTTTTT.

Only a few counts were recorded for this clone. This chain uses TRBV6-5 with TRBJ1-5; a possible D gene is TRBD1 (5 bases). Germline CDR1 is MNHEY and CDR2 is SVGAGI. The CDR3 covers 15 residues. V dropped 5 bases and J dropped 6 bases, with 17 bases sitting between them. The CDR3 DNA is TGTGCCAGCAGTCTCGGGGGTCTTTGGGGTCAGCCCCAGCATTTT. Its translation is CASSLGGLWGQPQHF.

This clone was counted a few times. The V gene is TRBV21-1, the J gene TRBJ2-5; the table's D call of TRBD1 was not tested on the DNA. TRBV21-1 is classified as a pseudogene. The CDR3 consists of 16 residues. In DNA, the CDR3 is TGTGCCAGCAGCAAAGCTGCGGACAGGGGGCAAGAGACCCAGTACTTC. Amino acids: CASSKAADRGQETQYF.

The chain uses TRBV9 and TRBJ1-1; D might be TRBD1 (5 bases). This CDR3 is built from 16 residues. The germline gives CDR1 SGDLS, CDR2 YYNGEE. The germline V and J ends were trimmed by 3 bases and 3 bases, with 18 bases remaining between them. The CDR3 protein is CASSEGKTGPDTEAFF. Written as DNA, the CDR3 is TGTGCCAGCAGCGAGGGGAAGACGGGACCGGACACTGAAGCTTTCTTT.

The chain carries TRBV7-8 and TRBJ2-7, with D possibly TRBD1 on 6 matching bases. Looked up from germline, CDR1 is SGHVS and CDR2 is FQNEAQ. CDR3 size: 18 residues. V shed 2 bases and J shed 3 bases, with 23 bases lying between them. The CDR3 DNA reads TGTGCCAGCAGCTTACGCCGTCGAAGCGGACAGACAGACTACGAGCAGTACTTC. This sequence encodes CASSLRRRSGQTDYEQYF.